This T cell receptor (beta chain) was identified during a study of cytomegalovirus exposure and HLA in healthy donors. Study-wide findings and caveats: Indistinguishable V segments such as TRBV6-2 and TRBV6-3 were excluded. An analysis done earlier found most TCR beta V segments productive about 87% or about 30% of the time. Differences between HLA loci emerged in a later analysis of TCR association rates, with DRB1 most and HLA-C fewest. Later analysis associated a missense DCLRE1C variant with TCR beta V- and J-gene trimming.

60 Vbeta and 13 Jbeta primers were used in PCR. Here immunoSEQ multiplex PCR was the method, and the copy in TCRdb shows in-frame clones only, minus some. Counted here are around 92,000 clones, about four fifths occurring once; the ten biggest clones make up approximately 14%. For this clone: Its antigen is still unknown.

Germline V lookup: CDR1 SGHNT, CDR2 YYREEE (reference sequence). With 7 bases removed from V and 5 bases from J, the gap between germline ends came to 10 bases. CDR3 length: 13 amino acids. This chain links TRBV5-4 with TRBJ2-6; maybe TRBD2 (6 bases). This TCR was sampled from a woman aged 70-85 years in good health and CMV-seropositive. What was sequenced was PBMCs. The CDR3 spells CASAGQRANVLTF. The CDR3 region has the DNA TGTGCCAGCGCGGGGCAACGGGCCAACGTCCTGACTTTC.